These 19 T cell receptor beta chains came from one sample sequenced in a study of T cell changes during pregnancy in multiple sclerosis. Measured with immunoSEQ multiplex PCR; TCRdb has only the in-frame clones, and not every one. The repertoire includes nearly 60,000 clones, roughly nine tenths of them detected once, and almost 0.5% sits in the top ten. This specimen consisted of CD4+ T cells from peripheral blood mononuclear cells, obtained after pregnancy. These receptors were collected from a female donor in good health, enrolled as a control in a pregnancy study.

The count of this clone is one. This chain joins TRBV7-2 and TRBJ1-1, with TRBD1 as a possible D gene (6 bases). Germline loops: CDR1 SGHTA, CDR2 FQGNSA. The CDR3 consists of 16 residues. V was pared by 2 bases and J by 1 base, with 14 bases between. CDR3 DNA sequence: TGTGCCAGCAGCTTAAGGCCCCCGGGACAGAACACTGAAGCTTTCTTT. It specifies CASSLRPPGQNTEAFF.

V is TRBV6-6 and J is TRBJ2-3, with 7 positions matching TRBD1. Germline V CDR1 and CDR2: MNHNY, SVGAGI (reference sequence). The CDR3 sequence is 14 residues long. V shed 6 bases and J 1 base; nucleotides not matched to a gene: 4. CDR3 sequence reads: CASRPQGGTDTQYF. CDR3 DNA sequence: TGTGCCAGCAGGCCCCAGGGGGGCACAGATACGCAGTATTTT.

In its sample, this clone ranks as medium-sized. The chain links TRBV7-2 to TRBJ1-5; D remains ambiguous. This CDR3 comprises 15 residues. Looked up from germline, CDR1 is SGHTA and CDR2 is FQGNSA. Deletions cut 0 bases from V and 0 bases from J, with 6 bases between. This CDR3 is CASSLAGLSNQPQHF. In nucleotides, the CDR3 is TGTGCCAGCAGCTTAGCGGGCCTTAGCAATCAGCCCCAGCATTTT.

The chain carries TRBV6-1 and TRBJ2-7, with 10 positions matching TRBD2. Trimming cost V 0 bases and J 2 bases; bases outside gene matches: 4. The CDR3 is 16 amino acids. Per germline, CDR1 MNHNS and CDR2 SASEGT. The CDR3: CASSEALAGVAYEQYF. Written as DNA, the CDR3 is TGTGCCAGCAGTGAAGCCCTAGCGGGGGTCGCCTACGAGCAGTACTTC.

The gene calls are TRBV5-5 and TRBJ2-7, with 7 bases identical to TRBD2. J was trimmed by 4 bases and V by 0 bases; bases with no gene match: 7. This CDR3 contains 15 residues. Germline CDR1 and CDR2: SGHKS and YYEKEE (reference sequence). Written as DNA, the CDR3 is TGTGCCAGCAGCTTGGACGGGGGAGGGAATTACGAGCAGTACTTC. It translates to CASSLDGGGNYEQYF.

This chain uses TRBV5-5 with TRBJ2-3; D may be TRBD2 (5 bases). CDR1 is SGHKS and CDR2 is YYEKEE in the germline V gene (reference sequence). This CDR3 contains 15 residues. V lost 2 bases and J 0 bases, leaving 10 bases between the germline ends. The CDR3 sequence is CASSFGPGSTDTQYF. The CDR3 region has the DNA TGTGCCAGCAGCTTCGGCCCGGGGAGCACAGATACGCAGTATTTT.

The CDR3 nucleotides read TGTGCCAGTAGTTTTAACCTAGCGGGGGATGAAAAACTGTTTTTT. Its protein product is CASSFNLAGDEKLFF. The chain links TRBV19 to TRBJ1-4, with D possibly matching TRBD1 (5 bases). CDR3 length equals 15 residues. Trimming cost V 5 bases and J 6 bases, with 16 bases left between them. Germline V gives CDR1 LNHDA, CDR2 SQIVND (reference sequence). The full variable domain, with the rest looked up from reference TRBV19 and TRBJ1-4, is DGGITQSPKYLFRKEGQNVTLSCEQNLNHDAMYWYRQDPGQGLRLIYYSQIVNDFQKGDIAEGYSVSREKKESFPLTVTSAQKNPTAFYLCASSFNLAGDEKLFFGSGTQLSVL.

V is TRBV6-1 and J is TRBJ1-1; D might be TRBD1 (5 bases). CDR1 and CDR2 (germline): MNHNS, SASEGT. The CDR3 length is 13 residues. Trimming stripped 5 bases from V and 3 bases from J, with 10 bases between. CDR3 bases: TGTGCCAGCAGTATAAGGGGTGACACTGAAGCTTTCTTT. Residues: CASSIRGDTEAFF.

CDR3 in DNA: TGTGCCAGTAGTATAGAGGGGGGAGCCGGAAACACCATATATTTT. Its protein is CASSIEGGAGNTIYF. The chain is built from TRBV19 and TRBJ1-3; the D gene is possibly TRBD1 (5 bases). V was trimmed by 0 bases and J by 4 bases, leaving 10 bases between them. CDR3 length equals 15 residues. The germline gives CDR1 LNHDA, CDR2 SQIVND (reference sequence). Combining the CDR3 with reference TRBV19 and TRBJ1-3 gives the whole variable domain DGGITQSPKYLFRKEGQNVTLSCEQNLNHDAMYWYRQDPGQGLRLIYYSQIVNDFQKGDIAEGYSVSREKKESFPLTVTSAQKNPTAFYLCASSIEGGAGNTIYFGEGSWLTVV.

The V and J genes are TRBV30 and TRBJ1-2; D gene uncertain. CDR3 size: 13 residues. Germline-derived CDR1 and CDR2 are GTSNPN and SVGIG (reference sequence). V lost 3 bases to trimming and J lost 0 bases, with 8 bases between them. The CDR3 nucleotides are TGTGCCTGGAGGCAGGTCCCTAACTATGGCTACACCTTC. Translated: CAWRQVPNYGYTF.

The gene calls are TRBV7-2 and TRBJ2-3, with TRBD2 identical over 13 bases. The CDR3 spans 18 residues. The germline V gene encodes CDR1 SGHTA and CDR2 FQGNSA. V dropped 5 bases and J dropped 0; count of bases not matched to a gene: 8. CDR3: CASSRGTSGARSTDTQYF. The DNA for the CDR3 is TGTGCCAGCAGCCGGGGGACTAGCGGGGCCCGCAGCACAGATACGCAGTATTTT. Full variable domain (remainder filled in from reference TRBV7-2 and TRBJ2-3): GAGVSQSPSNKVTEKGKDVELRCDPISGHTALYWYRQSLGQGLEFLIYFQGNSAPDKSGLPSDRFSAERTGGSVSTLTIQRTQQEDSAVYLCASSRGTSGARSTDTQYFGPGTRLTVL.

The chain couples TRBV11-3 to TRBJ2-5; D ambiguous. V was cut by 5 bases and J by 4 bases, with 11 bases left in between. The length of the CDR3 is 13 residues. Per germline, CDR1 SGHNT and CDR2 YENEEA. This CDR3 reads CASSLERIETQYF. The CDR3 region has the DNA TGTGCCAGCAGCCTCGAGAGGATAGAGACCCAGTACTTC.

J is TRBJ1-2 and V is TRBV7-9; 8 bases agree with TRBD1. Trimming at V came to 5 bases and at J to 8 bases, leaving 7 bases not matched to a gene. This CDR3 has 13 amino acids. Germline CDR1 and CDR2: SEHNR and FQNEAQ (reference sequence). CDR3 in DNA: TGTGCCAGCAGCCCGACAGGGGCGCGAGGCTACACCTTC. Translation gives CASSPTGARGYTF. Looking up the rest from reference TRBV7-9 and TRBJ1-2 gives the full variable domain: DTGVSQNPRHKITKRGQNVTFRCDPISEHNRLYWYRQTLGQGPEFLTYFQNEAQLEKSRLLSDRFSAERPKGSFSTLEIQRTEQGDSAMYLCASSPTGARGYTFGSGTRLTVV.

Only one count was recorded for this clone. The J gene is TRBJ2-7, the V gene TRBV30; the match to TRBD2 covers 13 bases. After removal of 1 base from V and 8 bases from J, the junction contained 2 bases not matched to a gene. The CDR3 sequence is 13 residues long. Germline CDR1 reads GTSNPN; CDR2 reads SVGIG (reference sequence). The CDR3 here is CAWSGLAGGKQYF. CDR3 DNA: TGTGCCTGGAGTGGACTAGCGGGGGGCAAGCAGTACTTC.

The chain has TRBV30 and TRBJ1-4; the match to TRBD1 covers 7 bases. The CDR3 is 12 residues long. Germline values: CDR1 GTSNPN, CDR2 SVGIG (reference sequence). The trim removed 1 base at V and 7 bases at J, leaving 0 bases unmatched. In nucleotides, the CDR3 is TGTGCCTGGAGTGGACAGGGTGAAAAACTGTTTTTT. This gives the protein CAWSGQGEKLFF.

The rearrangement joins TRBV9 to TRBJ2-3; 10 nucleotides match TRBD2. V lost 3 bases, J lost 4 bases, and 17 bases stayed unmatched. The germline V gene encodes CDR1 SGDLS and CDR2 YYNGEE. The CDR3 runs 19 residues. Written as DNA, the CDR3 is TGTGCCAGCAGCGAGCCGACGAAAGCGGGGGGGCATGAATCAGATACGCAGTATTTT. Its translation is CASSEPTKAGGHESDTQYF.

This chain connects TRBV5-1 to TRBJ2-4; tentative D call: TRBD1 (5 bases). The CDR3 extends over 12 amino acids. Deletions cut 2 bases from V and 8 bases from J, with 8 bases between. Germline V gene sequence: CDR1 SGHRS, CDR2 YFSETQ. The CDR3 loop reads CASSFQGDIQYF. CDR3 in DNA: TGCGCCAGCAGCTTTCAGGGCGACATTCAGTACTTC.

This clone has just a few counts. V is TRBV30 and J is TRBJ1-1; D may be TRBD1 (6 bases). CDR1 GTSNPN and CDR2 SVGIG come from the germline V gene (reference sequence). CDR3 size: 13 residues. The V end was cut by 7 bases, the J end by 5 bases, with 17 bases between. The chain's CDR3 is CASRGGASTEAFF. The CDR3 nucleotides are TGTGCCTCCCGAGGGGGGGCATCGACTGAAGCTTTCTTT.

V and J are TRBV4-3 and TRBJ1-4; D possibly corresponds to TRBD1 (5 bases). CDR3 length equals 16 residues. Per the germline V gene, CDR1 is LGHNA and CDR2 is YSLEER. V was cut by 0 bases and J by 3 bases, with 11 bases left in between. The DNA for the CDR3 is TGCGCCAGCAGCCAAGACAGGGCTACATCTAATGAAAAACTGTTTTTT. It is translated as CASSQDRATSNEKLFF.